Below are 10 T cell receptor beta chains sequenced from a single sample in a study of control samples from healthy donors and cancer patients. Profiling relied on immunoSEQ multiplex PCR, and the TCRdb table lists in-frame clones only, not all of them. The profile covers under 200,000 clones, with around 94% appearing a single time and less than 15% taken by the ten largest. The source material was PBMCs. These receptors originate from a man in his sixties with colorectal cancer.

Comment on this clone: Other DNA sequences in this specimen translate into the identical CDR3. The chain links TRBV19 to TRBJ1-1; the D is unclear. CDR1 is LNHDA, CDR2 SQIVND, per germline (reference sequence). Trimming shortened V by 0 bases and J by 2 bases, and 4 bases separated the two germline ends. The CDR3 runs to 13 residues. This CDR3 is CASSIEGNTEAFF. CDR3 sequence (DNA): TGTGCCAGTAGTATAGAGGGTAACACTGAAGCTTTCTTT. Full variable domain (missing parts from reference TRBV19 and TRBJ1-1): DGGITQSPKYLFRKEGQNVTLSCEQNLNHDAMYWYRQDPGQGLRLIYYSQIVNDFQKGDIAEGYSVSREKKESFPLTVTSAQKNPTAFYLCASSIEGNTEAFFGQGTRLTVV.

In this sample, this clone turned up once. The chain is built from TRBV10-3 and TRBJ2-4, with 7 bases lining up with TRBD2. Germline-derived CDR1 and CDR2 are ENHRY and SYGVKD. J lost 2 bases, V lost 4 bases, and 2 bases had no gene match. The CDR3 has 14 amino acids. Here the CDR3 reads CAISAGGTKNIQYF. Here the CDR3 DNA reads TGTGCCATCAGTGCGGGGGGTACCAAAAACATTCAGTACTTC.

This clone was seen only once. CDR3 DNA: TGCGCCAGCAGCCGCAGACGGGGGGGAACAGATACGCAGTATTTT. As protein: CASSRRRGGTDTQYF. J is TRBJ2-3 and V is TRBV4-3; 8 nucleotides agree with TRBD2. The CDR3 has 15 amino acids. The trim removed 4 bases at V and 3 bases at J, leaving 6 bases unmatched. The germline V gene encodes CDR1 LGHNA and CDR2 YSLEER.

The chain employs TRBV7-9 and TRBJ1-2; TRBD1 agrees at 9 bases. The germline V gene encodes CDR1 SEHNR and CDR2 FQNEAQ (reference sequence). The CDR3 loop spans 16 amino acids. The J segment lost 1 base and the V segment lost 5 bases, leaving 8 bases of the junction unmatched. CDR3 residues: CASSRAGTGFNYGYTF. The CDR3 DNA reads TGTGCCAGCAGCCGCGCCGGGACAGGGTTTAACTATGGCTACACCTTC.

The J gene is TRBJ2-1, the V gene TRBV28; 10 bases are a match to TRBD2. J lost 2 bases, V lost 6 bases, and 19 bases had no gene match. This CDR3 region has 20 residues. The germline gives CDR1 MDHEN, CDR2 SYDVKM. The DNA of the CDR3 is TGTGCCAGCAGCTCTCCCAGGGAAAGCGGGGGGGAAGGGGCCTACAATGAGCAGTTCTTC. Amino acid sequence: CASSSPRESGGEGAYNEQFF.

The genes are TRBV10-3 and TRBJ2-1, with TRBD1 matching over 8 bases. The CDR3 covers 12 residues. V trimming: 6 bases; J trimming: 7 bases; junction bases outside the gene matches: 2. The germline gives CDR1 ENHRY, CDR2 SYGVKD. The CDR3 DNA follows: TGTGCCATCAGGGGACAGGAGAATGAGCAGTTCTTC. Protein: CAIRGQENEQFF.

Here the CDR3 reads CASSPSTGGDSPLHF. CDR3 nucleotide sequence: TGTGCCAGTAGCCCCTCGACAGGGGGCGATTCACCCCTCCACTTT. V and J are TRBV19 and TRBJ1-6; 10 bases map to TRBD1. V lost 6 bases, J lost 8 bases, and 7 bases stayed unmatched. Germline V gene sequence: CDR1 LNHDA, CDR2 SQIVND (reference sequence). There are 15 residues in the CDR3.

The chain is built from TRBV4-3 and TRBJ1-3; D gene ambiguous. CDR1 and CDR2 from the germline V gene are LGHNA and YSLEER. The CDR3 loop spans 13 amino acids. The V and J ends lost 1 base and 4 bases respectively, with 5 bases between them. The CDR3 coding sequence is TGCGCCAGCAGCCAAGTACAGGGAAACACCATATATTTT. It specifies CASSQVQGNTIYF.

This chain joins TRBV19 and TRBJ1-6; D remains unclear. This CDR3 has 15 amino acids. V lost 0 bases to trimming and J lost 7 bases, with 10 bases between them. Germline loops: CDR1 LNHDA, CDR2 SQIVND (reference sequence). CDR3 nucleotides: TGTGCCAGTAGTATAGACAGTTTAGCGAATTCACCCCTCCACTTT. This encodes CASSIDSLANSPLHF.

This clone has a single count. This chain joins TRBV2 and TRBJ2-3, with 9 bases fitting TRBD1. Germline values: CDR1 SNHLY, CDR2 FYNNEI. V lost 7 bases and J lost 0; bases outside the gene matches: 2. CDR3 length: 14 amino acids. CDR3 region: CASNGQGSTDTQYF. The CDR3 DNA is TGTGCCAGCAACGGACAGGGGAGCACAGATACGCAGTATTTT.